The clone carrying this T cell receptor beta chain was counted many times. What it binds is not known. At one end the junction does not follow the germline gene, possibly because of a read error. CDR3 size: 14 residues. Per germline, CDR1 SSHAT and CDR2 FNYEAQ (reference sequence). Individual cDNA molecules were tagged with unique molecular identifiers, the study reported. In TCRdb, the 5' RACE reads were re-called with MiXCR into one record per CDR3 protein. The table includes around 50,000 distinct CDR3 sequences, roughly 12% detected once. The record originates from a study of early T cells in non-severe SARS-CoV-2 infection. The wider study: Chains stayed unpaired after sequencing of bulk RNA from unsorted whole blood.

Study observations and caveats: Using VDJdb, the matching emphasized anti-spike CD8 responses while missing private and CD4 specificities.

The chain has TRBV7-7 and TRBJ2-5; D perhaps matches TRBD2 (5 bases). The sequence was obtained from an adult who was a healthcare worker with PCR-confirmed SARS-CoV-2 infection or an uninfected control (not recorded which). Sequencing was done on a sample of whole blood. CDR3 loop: CASSTAEGGETQYF. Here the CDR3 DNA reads TGTGCTAGCAGCACCGCAGAAGGAGGAGAGACCCAGTACTTC.